One and the same sample provided the 30 T cell receptor beta chains below, sequenced in a study of blood T cell repertoires in COVID-19. The method was immunoSEQ multiplex PCR; TCRdb's version includes in-frame clones alone and lacks a portion of them. The sample holds some 290,000 clones; about nine tenths are singletons and the top ten take 10% to 15%. The sequencing input was peripheral blood. Receptors were obtained from a woman aged 25 to 39 with COVID-19, enrolled during active disease.

The rearrangement uses TRBV3-1 (or the pseudogene TRBV3-2) and TRBJ2-1; 9 nucleotides match TRBD2. Looked up from germline, CDR1 is LGHDT and CDR2 is YNNKEL (reference sequence). The V and J ends lost 9 bases and 6 bases, in that order; junction bases with no gene match: 9. This CDR3 spans 14 amino acids. This CDR3 is CASTRSGGTNEQFF. In DNA form, the CDR3 reads TGTGCCAGTACTCGGAGCGGGGGGACCAATGAGCAGTTCTTC.

The rearrangement joins TRBV4-1 to TRBJ1-2; 8 bases are shared with TRBD1. Trimming removed 4 bases from V and 8 bases from J; junction bases left unmatched: 15. The V gene's germline CDR1 is MGHRA and CDR2 YSYEKL. CDR3 length: 16 amino acids. The CDR3 bases are TGCGCCAGCAGCCCCTTAGGGGGGCGCAGGGGGCAGGGCTACACCTTC. It codes for CASSPLGGRRGQGYTF.

This clone was counted a few times. This chain joins TRBV5-5 and TRBJ2-2; D ambiguous. Germline values: CDR1 SGHKS, CDR2 YYEKEE (reference sequence). The V gene lost 0 bases and the J gene lost 1 base, with 10 bases spanning the gap. This CDR3 is 16 amino acids long. Here the CDR3 reads CASSLGRLMNTGELFF. The DNA for the CDR3 is TGTGCCAGCAGCTTGGGGCGGCTTATGAACACCGGGGAGCTGTTTTTT.

CDR3 nucleotide sequence: TGCGCCAGCAGCCCGGGGACAGTCACCTACACCTTC. Translating gives CASSPGTVTYTF. This chain connects TRBV5-1 to TRBJ1-2; 7 nucleotides line up with TRBD1. CDR3 length: 12 amino acids. V dropped 4 bases and J dropped 10; count of bases not matched to a gene: 7. CDR1 is SGHRS, CDR2 YFSETQ, per germline.

This sequence joins TRBV11-3 and TRBJ1-1; D call uncertain. Trimming stripped 5 bases from V and 1 base from J, with 8 bases between. This CDR3 contains 13 residues. Germline assignment: CDR1 SGHNT and CDR2 YENEEA. The CDR3 protein is CASSHPGNTEAFF. As DNA, the CDR3 is TGTGCCAGCAGCCACCCAGGGAACACTGAAGCTTTCTTT.

This clone was seen once. This chain connects TRBV9 to TRBJ2-2; perhaps TRBD2 as D (5 bases). Germline lookup yields CDR1 SGDLS and CDR2 YYNGEE. This CDR3 is built from 15 residues. The V gene lost 4 bases and the J gene lost 5 bases, with 15 bases spanning the gap. This CDR3 is CASSPPGVKTGELFF. CDR3 bases: TGTGCCAGCAGCCCCCCCGGGGTAAAGACCGGGGAGCTGTTTTTT.

V gene TRBV19 combines with J gene TRBJ2-3; TRBD1 might be the D (6 bases). The CDR3 spans 15 residues. V was trimmed by 9 bases and J by 2 bases, leaving 18 bases between them. Germline CDR1 LNHDA, CDR2 SQIVND (reference sequence). The CDR3 region is CASQGRGTNTDTQYF. For the CDR3, the DNA is TGTGCCAGCCAGGGAAGGGGGACGAACACAGATACGCAGTATTTT. Supplemented by reference TRBV19 and TRBJ2-3, the full variable domain reads DGGITQSPKYLFRKEGQNVTLSCEQNLNHDAMYWYRQDPGQGLRLIYYSQIVNDFQKGDIAEGYSVSREKKESFPLTVTSAQKNPTAFYLCASQGRGTNTDTQYFGPGTRLTVL.

This chain uses TRBV19 with TRBJ2-1; 12 bases are a match to TRBD2. The CDR3 length is 15 residues. J gave up 4 bases and V 6 bases, and 4 bases lay outside the gene matches. Germline loops: CDR1 LNHDA, CDR2 SQIVND (reference sequence). CDR3 bases: TGTGCCAGTAGCCCACTAGCGGGGGGTTACAATGAGCAGTTCTTC. It translates to CASSPLAGGYNEQFF.

This clone turned up a few times. The V call is TRBV27, the J call TRBJ1-5; maybe TRBD1 (5 bases). This CDR3 has 14 residues. V was shortened by 8 bases and J by 2 bases, with 13 bases between the two germline ends. The V gene's germline CDR1 is MNHEY and CDR2 SMNVEV (reference sequence). The CDR3 is CASGMTGGNQPQHF. CDR3 DNA sequence: TGTGCCAGCGGAATGACGGGGGGCAATCAGCCCCAGCATTTT.

The chain has TRBV7-9 and TRBJ2-7; TRBD2 aligns across 7 bases. The CDR3 has 13 residues. V shed 5 bases and J 2 bases; nucleotides not matched to a gene: 3. The germline V gene has CDR1 SEHNR and CDR2 FQNEAQ (reference sequence). CDR3 sequence: CASSPGGAYEQYF. CDR3 sequence (DNA): TGTGCCAGCAGCCCGGGAGGAGCCTACGAGCAGTACTTC.

The rearrangement uses TRBV5-1 and TRBJ1-4; maybe TRBD1 (6 bases). Germline values: CDR1 SGHRS, CDR2 YFSETQ. The CDR3 spans 14 residues. V lost 7 bases to trimming and J lost 1 base, with 11 bases between them. CDR3 DNA sequence: TGCGCCAGCCGCGAGACAGGAACTAATGAAAAACTGTTTTTT. The encoded protein is CASRETGTNEKLFF.

This chain joins TRBV5-1 and TRBJ1-2; 7 positions agree with TRBD1. CDR3 length: 14 residues. J lost 5 bases, V lost 1 base, and 5 bases had no gene match. Germline V gene lookup returns CDR1 SGHRS and CDR2 YFSETQ. In DNA, the CDR3 is TGCGCCAGCAGCTTGCTCCCAGGGGGGTATGGCTACACCTTC. This translates into CASSLLPGGYGYTF.

A single count supports this clone. The J gene is TRBJ1-4, the V gene TRBV6-5; 9 bases are shared with TRBD1. J was trimmed by 8 bases and V by 2 bases; bases with no gene match: 3. CDR1 and CDR2 (germline): MNHEY, SVGAGI. The CDR3 is 14 residues long. Here the CDR3 DNA reads TGTGCCAGCAGTTACGGACAGGGGAGGGAAAAACTGTTTTTT. This translates into CASSYGQGREKLFF.

This chain connects TRBV3-1 (or the pseudogene TRBV3-2) to TRBJ1-2; D unresolved. With 4 bases removed from V and 7 bases from J, the gap between germline ends came to 19 bases. CDR3 length equals 15 residues. Germline loops: CDR1 LGHDT, CDR2 YNNKEL (reference sequence). CDR3 coding DNA: TGTGCCAGCAGCCCGCCCGGGCAGAAAGGAGGTGGCTACACCTTC. This encodes CASSPPGQKGGGYTF.

The genes are TRBV5-1 and TRBJ1-2; D perhaps matches TRBD1 (6 bases). The germline V gene encodes CDR1 SGHRS and CDR2 YFSETQ. Trimming removed 4 bases from V and 6 bases from J, with 16 bases in between. The CDR3 length is 14 residues. This chain's CDR3 is CASSPIQGEHGYTF. DNA for the CDR3: TGCGCCAGCAGCCCAATACAGGGAGAGCATGGCTACACCTTC.

This chain connects TRBV3-1 (or the pseudogene TRBV3-2) to TRBJ2-1, with 13 bases aligning to TRBD2. Losses at the gene ends were 2 bases for V and 0 bases for J; bases not matched to a gene: 10. Per the germline V gene, CDR1 is LGHDT and CDR2 is YNNKEL (reference sequence). The CDR3 is 20 amino acids. CDR3 sequence (DNA): TGTGCCAGCAGCCAACTTCCAGGGACTAGCGGGGTGGTCTCCTACAATGAGCAGTTCTTC. This translates into CASSQLPGTSGVVSYNEQFF.

This clone was recorded only once. The DNA for the CDR3 is TGTGCCAGTAGTTTTCACCGCGTTGGCTACACCTTC. It is translated as CASSFHRVGYTF. This rearrangement joins TRBV19 to TRBJ1-2, with no clear D. The CDR3 contains 12 residues. Germline CDR1 LNHDA, CDR2 SQIVND (reference sequence). With 5 bases removed from V and 7 bases from J, the gap between germline ends came to 11 bases.

This rearrangement joins TRBV4-1 to TRBJ1-2, with 8 bases aligning to TRBD1. This CDR3 has 17 residues. Germline CDR1 reads MGHRA; CDR2 reads YSYEKL. With 4 bases clipped from V and 4 bases from J, the junction kept 14 bases outside the gene matches. This CDR3 reads CASSPNGRTGPFYGYTF. CDR3 sequence (DNA): TGCGCCAGCAGCCCGAACGGGAGGACAGGGCCCTTCTATGGCTACACCTTC.

This rearrangement joins TRBV7-8 to TRBJ1-3; 11 positions agree with TRBD1. The CDR3 has 17 residues. V gave up 1 base and J gave up 3 bases; unmatched junction bases: 5. Germline assignment: CDR1 SGHVS and CDR2 FQNEAQ. For the CDR3, the DNA is TGTGCCAGCAGCTTAGGGACAGGGGGCGCGTTTGGAAACACCATATATTTT. It is translated as CASSLGTGGAFGNTIYF.

The CDR3 DNA reads as TGTGCCAGCGGGACAGGACTAGCGGGGGGGAGGGCAGATACGCAGTATTTT. Protein: CASGTGLAGGRADTQYF. The rearrangement uses TRBV2 and TRBJ2-3, with 15 bases fitting TRBD2. J gave up 4 bases and V 8 bases, and 10 bases lay outside the gene matches. Per germline, CDR1 SNHLY and CDR2 FYNNEI. This CDR3 has 17 residues.

V and J are TRBV19 and TRBJ2-5; 10 nucleotides agree with TRBD2. Germline V lookup: CDR1 LNHDA, CDR2 SQIVND (reference sequence). The V gene end was trimmed by 5 bases and the J gene end by 1 base; junction bases not matched to a gene: 7. The CDR3 extends over 16 amino acids. The CDR3: CASSPRLAGAQETQYF. The CDR3 coding sequence is TGTGCCAGTAGTCCGAGGCTAGCGGGGGCCCAAGAGACCCAGTACTTC.

CDR3 loop: CAWSGGVQYRGYTF. The DNA for the CDR3 is TGTGCCTGGAGTGGCGGGGTTCAGTACCGTGGCTACACCTTC. The V and J genes are TRBV30 and TRBJ1-2; D unresolved. The V end was cut by 1 base, the J end by 7 bases, with 16 bases between. Germline-derived CDR1 and CDR2 are GTSNPN and SVGIG (reference sequence). The CDR3 is 14 amino acids.

V gene TRBV4-1 combines with J gene TRBJ2-3; TRBD2 matches at 13 bases. There are 17 residues in the CDR3. Germline CDR1 and CDR2: MGHRA and YSYEKL. J lost 6 bases, V lost 4 bases, and 10 bases had no gene match. CDR3 sequence: CASSPFVRTSGGDTQYF. CDR3 sequence (DNA): TGCGCCAGCAGCCCGTTCGTAAGGACTAGCGGGGGTGATACGCAGTATTTT.

The chain carries TRBV5-1 and TRBJ1-2, with 11 bases matching TRBD1. There are 15 residues in the CDR3. After removal of 5 bases from V and 3 bases from J, the junction contained 6 bases not matched to a gene. Germline CDR1 is SGHRS and CDR2 is YFSETQ. The CDR3 nucleotides read TGCGCCAGCAGTAATAGGGACAGGGGGGACTATGGCTACACCTTC. Protein sequence: CASSNRDRGDYGYTF.

V is TRBV7-8 and J is TRBJ1-1, with 8 nucleotides matching TRBD1. Germline V gene lookup returns CDR1 SGHVS and CDR2 FQNEAQ. The CDR3 is 14 residues long. The junction had 10 bases not matched to a gene; V was cut back by 5 bases and J by 8 bases. CDR3 DNA: TGTGCCAGCAGCCCAGGGGGCGCGGCCAGAGAAGCTTTCTTT. Translating it yields CASSPGGAAREAFF.

The CDR3 region has the DNA TGTGCCAGCAGCTTAGTACAGGGGGCCTACGAGCAGTACTTC. Amino acids: CASSLVQGAYEQYF. The genes are TRBV7-8 and TRBJ2-7; 8 bases align to TRBD1. J lost 2 bases, V lost 1 base, and 1 base had no gene match. The CDR3 is made up of 14 amino acids. Looked up from germline, CDR1 is SGHVS and CDR2 is FQNEAQ.

This clone showed up many times. The chain recombines TRBV5-6 with TRBJ1-2; perhaps TRBD1 as D (5 bases). The CDR3 sequence is 17 residues long. Trimming stripped 4 bases from V and 4 bases from J, with 23 bases between. Germline CDR1 SGHDT, CDR2 YYEEEE. The CDR3 reads CASSPDKYRVPSYGYTF. The CDR3 DNA follows: TGTGCCAGCAGCCCGGACAAATATAGGGTTCCTAGCTATGGCTACACCTTC.

The rearrangement uses TRBV7-9 and TRBJ2-3; 10 bases match TRBD1. CDR1 and CDR2 from the germline V gene are SEHNR and FQNEAQ (reference sequence). Trimming at V came to 3 bases and at J to 2 bases, leaving 5 bases not matched to a gene. This CDR3 is built from 16 residues. The CDR3 spells CASSFAGTGDTDTQYF. The CDR3 nucleotides are TGTGCCAGCAGCTTCGCCGGGACAGGGGACACAGATACGCAGTATTTT.

This chain connects TRBV5-1 to TRBJ2-6; D might be TRBD1 (6 bases). The V end lost 3 bases, the J end lost 1 base, and 14 bases lay between the germline ends. The CDR3 sequence is 17 residues long. CDR1 SGHRS and CDR2 YFSETQ come from the germline V gene. The CDR3: CASSSDSLRSGANVLTF. The CDR3 DNA reads TGCGCCAGCAGCTCGGACAGCCTGCGTTCTGGGGCCAACGTCCTGACTTTC.

A few counts support this clone. The J gene is TRBJ2-7, the V gene TRBV6-5; D perhaps matches TRBD2 (6 bases). CDR3 size: 14 residues. Germline V gene data show CDR1 as MNHEY and CDR2 as SVGAGI. The V gene lost 10 bases and the J gene lost 1 base, with 17 bases spanning the gap. The CDR3 coding sequence is TGTGCCACCAAAGTGGGGGGTGGGTCCTACGAGCAGTACTTC. Encoded protein: CATKVGGGSYEQYF.